These 9 T cell receptor beta chains were sequenced from one sample in a study of cytomegalovirus exposure and HLA in healthy donors (TCRdb year 2017). Library method: the immunoSEQ multiplex PCR assay. A mixture of 60 forward primers for TCR Vbeta segments and 13 reverse primers for TCR Jbeta segments was used in the multiplex PCR. This is the immuneACCESS table as TCRdb keeps it, with only in-frame sequences that have V and J called. A part of the clones is gone; compared with another copy, unresolved V genes explain less than half, and the rest is unexplained. This sample has 160,000 or so clones in its table, and around 72% of those were observed once. 7% of the sample rests with the top ten. The sequencing sample was made of PBMCs. These receptors were taken from a woman aged 40-49 years in good health and CMV-seropositive.

This chain connects TRBV28 to TRBJ1-6; TRBD1 agrees at 7 bases. The CDR3 is 15 residues long. Losses at the gene ends were 1 base for V and 10 bases for J; bases not matched to a gene: 7. The germline V gene encodes CDR1 MDHEN and CDR2 SYDVKM. As DNA, the CDR3 is TGTGCCAGCAGTTTATCGACAGGGTGGGGATCACCCCTCCACTTT. Amino acid sequence: CASSLSTGWGSPLHF.

Only a few counts were recorded for this clone. This chain's CDR3 is CASSSVSVGANVLTF. As DNA, the CDR3 is TGTGCCAGCAGCTCCGTTAGCGTTGGGGCCAACGTCCTGACTTTC. This rearrangement joins TRBV11-2 to TRBJ2-6; the D gene is possibly TRBD2 (5 bases). Germline V gives CDR1 SGHAT, CDR2 FQNNGV. This CDR3 has 15 amino acids. Trimming pared 4 bases from V and 3 bases from J, leaving 10 bases between.

The gene calls are TRBV28 and TRBJ1-2; no clear D gene. V shed 1 base and J shed 11 bases, with 8 bases lying between them. CDR1 and CDR2 (germline): MDHEN, SYDVKM. The CDR3 extends over 11 amino acids. CDR3 amino acids: CASSLSGVYTF. The CDR3 DNA reads as TGTGCCAGCAGTTTATCCGGGGTATACACCTTC.

V usage is TRBV30 and J usage is TRBJ2-5; 7 bases line up with TRBD2. The germline gives CDR1 GTSNPN, CDR2 SVGIG (reference sequence). The ends lost 5 bases at V and 3 bases at J; junction bases unmatched: 6. The CDR3 covers 13 residues. The CDR3 protein is CAWAGGREETQYF. CDR3 coding DNA: TGTGCCTGGGCCGGGGGGAGGGAAGAGACCCAGTACTTC. Filled out from reference TRBV30 and TRBJ2-5, the complete variable domain reads SQTIHQWPATLVQPVGSPLSLECTVEGTSNPNLYWYRQAAGRGLQLLFYSVGIGQISSEVPQNLSASRPQDRQFILSSKKLLLSDSGFYLCAWAGGREETQYFGPGTRLLVL.

The V gene is TRBV7-2, the J gene TRBJ1-1; TRBD1 might be the D (6 bases). This CDR3 spans 14 amino acids. Trimming took 5 bases from V and 2 from J, leaving 12 bases between them. The germline gives CDR1 SGHTA, CDR2 FQGNSA. The CDR3 DNA sequence: TGTGCCAGCAGCCACAGGGCACCAAACACTGAAGCTTTCTTT. Residues: CASSHRAPNTEAFF.

This chain links TRBV7-2 with TRBJ2-5, with TRBD2 matching 11 bases. V lost 3 bases, J lost 5 bases, and 11 bases stayed unmatched. Germline loops: CDR1 SGHTA, CDR2 FQGNSA. CDR3 length: 17 amino acids. The CDR3 spells CASSFPGASGGRETQYF. Written as DNA, the CDR3 is TGTGCCAGCAGCTTTCCTGGGGCTAGCGGGGGGAGGGAGACCCAGTACTTC.

The V and J genes are TRBV7-2 and TRBJ1-2; TRBD1 matches 8 bases. CDR3 length: 14 residues. CDR1 and CDR2 from the germline V gene are SGHTA and FQGNSA. Trimming took 4 bases from V and 8 from J; bases not matched to a gene: 9. CDR3 DNA: TGTGCCAGCAGCTCTTACGGGACAGGAAGCGGCTACACCTTC. Encoded protein: CASSSYGTGSGYTF.

The CDR3 DNA follows: TGTGCCAGCAGTTTTGCAGGGGGCGCGGGGACCCAGTACTTC. It yields the protein CASSFAGGAGTQYF. This chain connects TRBV27 to TRBJ2-5; 8 bases are shared with TRBD1. CDR3 size: 14 residues. The germline V gene encodes CDR1 MNHEY and CDR2 SMNVEV (reference sequence). With V trimmed by 3 bases and J by 7 bases, 7 bases remained unmatched.

The rearrangement uses TRBV5-4 and TRBJ1-2; D is possibly TRBD1 (5 bases). CDR3 length: 15 amino acids. Trimming removed 2 bases at V and 6 bases at J, with 17 bases between. From germline, CDR1 is SGHNT and CDR2 YYREEE (reference sequence). This CDR3 reads CASSLKDSPSNGYTF. The DNA of the CDR3 is TGTGCCAGCAGCTTAAAAGACAGCCCGAGTAATGGCTACACCTTC.